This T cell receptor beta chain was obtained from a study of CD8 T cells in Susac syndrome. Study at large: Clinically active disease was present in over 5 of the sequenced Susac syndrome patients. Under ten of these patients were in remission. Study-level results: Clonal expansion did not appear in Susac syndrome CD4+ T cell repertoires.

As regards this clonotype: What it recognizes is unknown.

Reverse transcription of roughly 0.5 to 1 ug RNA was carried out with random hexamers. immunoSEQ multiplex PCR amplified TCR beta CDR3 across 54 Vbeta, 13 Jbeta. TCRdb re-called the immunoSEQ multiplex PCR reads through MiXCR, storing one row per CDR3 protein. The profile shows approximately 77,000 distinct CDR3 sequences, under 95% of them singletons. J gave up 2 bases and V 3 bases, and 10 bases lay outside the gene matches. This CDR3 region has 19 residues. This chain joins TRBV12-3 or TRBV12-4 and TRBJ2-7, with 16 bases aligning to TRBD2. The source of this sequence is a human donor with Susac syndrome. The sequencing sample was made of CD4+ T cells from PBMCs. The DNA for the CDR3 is TGTGCCAGCAGTTTGCGGCCGCCGGGACTAGCGGGGGGGCCCTACGAGCAGTACTTC. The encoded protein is CASSLRPPGLAGGPYEQYF.